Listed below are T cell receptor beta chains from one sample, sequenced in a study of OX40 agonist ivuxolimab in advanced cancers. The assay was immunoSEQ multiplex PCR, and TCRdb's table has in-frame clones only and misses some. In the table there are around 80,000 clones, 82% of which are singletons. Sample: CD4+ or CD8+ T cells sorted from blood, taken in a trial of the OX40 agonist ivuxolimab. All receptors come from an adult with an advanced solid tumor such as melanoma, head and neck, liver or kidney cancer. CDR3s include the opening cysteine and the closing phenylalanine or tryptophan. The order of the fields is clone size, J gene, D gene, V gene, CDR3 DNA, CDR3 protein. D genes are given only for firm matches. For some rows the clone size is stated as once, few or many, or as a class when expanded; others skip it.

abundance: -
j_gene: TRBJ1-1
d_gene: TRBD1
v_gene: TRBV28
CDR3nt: TGTGCCAGCAGTTTACCAGGGGGCACTGAAGCTTTCTTT
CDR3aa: CASSLPGGTEAFF

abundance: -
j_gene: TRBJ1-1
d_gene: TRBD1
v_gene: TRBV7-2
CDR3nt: TGTGCCAGCAGCTTAGGACAGGGCGATGGCACTGAAGCTTTCTTT
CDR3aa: CASSLGQGDGTEAFF

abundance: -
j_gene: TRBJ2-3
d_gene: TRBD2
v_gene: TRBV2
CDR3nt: TGTGCCAGCACTGGGAGCGGGAGGGGCACAGATACGCAGTATTTT
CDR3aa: CASTGSGRGTDTQYF

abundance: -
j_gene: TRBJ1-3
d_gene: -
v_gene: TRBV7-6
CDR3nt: TGTGCCAGCAGCCCCCAAGACTCTGGAAACACCATATATTTT
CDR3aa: CASSPQDSGNTIYF

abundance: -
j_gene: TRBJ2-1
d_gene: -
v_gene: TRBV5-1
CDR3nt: TGCGCCAGCAGCTTAGGCGTGGGGGGAAACAATGAGCAGTTCTTC
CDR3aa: CASSLGVGGNNEQFF

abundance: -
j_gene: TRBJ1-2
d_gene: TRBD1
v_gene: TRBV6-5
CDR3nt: TGTGCCAGCAGTTACAAGGACAGGGGTTACTATGGCTACACCTTC
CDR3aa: CASSYKDRGYYGYTF

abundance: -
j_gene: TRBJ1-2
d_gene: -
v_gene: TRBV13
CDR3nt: TGTGCCAGCAGTCCCAGAGTCTATGGCTACACCTTC
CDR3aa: CASSPRVYGYTF

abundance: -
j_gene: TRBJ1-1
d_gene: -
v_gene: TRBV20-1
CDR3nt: TGCAGTGCCAAGAGGATAACTGAAGCTTTCTTT
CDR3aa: CSAKRITEAFF

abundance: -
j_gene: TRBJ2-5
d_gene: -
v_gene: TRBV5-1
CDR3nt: TGCGCCAGCAGCGGAACAGCCTTACAAGAGACCCAGTACTTC
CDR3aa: CASSGTALQETQYF

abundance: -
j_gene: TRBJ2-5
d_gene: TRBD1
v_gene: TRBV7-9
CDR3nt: TGTGCCAGCAGCTCGGGACAGGCACCCCAAGAGACCCAGTACTTC
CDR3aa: CASSSGQAPQETQYF

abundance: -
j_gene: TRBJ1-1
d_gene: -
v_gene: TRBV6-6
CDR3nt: TGTGCCAGCAGGGGGACCGGACGGGAGACTGAAGCTTTCTTT
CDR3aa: CASRGTGRETEAFF

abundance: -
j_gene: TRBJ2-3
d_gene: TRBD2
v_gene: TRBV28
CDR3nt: TGTGCCAGCAGCCCCTCCTATCTTCGCGGGAGGCCGAACGGAGTTGCAGATACGCAGTATTTT
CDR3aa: CASSPSYLRGRPNGVADTQYF

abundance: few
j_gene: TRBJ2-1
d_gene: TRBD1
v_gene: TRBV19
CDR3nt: TGTGCCAGTAGTAACAGGGGGCGGGAGCAGTTCTTC
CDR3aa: CASSNRGREQFF

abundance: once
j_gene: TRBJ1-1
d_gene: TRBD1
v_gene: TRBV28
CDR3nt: TGTGCCACCCTCTCCCAGGGGGAGCCTTTCTTT
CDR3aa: CATLSQGEPFF

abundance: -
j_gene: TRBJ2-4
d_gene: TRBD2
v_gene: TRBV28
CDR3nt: TGTGCCAGCAGTCCCCGACCAGGTAGCGGGTTAGCCAAAAACATTCAGTACTTC
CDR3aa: CASSPRPGSGLAKNIQYF

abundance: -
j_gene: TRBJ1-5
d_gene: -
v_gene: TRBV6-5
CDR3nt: TGTGCCAGCAGTTTATATCGCAATCAGCCCCAGCATTTT
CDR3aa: CASSLYRNQPQHF